This T cell receptor beta chain derives from a study of blood T cell repertoires in COVID-19. The V end lost 1 base, the J end lost 6 bases, and 9 bases lay between the germline ends. This CDR3 has 14 amino acids. CDR1 is SEHNR, CDR2 FQNEAQ, per germline (reference sequence). TCRdb's table, derived via immunoSEQ multiplex PCR, lists solely in-frame clones and lacks some. Among 130,000 or so clones, roughly 80% were seen once, and the ten largest hold 7.9%. The sequencing sample was made of peripheral blood. V usage is TRBV7-9 and J usage is TRBJ1-4, with a tentative D call TRBD1 (5 bases). This TCR was recovered from a human donor in a cohort sampled during active COVID-19. The CDR3 nucleotides read TGTGCCAGCAGCTTAGAGCAGGGTGATGAAAAACTGTTTTTT. Translating gives CASSLEQGDEKLFF. The full variable domain, rest sourced from reference TRBV7-9 and TRBJ1-4, is DTGVSQNPRHKITKRGQNVTFRCDPISEHNRLYWYRQTLGQGPEFLTYFQNEAQLEKSRLLSDRFSAERPKGSFSTLEIQRTEQGDSAMYLCASSLEQGDEKLFFGSGTQLSVL.